These 9 T cell receptor beta chains originate from one sample sequenced in a study of blood T cell repertoires in COVID-19. Here immunoSEQ multiplex PCR was the method, and the copy in TCRdb shows in-frame clones only, minus some. This sample has around 28,000 clones; more than 70% occur once, and the top ten carry less than 3%. Sample: peripheral blood. These receptors were taken from a human donor in a cohort sampled during active COVID-19.

This chain uses TRBV6-5 with TRBJ2-1; 11 bases agree with TRBD1. The CDR3 has 15 amino acids. Germline V gene sequence: CDR1 MNHEY, CDR2 SVGAGI. V dropped 6 bases and J dropped 4; count of bases not matched to a gene: 5. CDR3 protein: CASSKDRGLYNEQFF. The CDR3 coding sequence is TGTGCCAGCAGCAAGGACAGGGGGCTTTACAATGAGCAGTTCTTC.

This rearrangement joins TRBV9 to TRBJ2-3; the match to TRBD2 covers 7 bases. V lost 4 bases to trimming and J lost 2 bases; unmatched junction nucleotides: 10. The CDR3 consists of 16 residues. Per germline, CDR1 SGDLS and CDR2 YYNGEE. CDR3 nucleotide sequence: TGTGCCAGCAGCTTTGCTACCGGGGGGAACACAGATACGCAGTATTTT. This sequence encodes CASSFATGGNTDTQYF.

The chain recombines TRBV3-1 (or the pseudogene TRBV3-2) with TRBJ2-7, with 7 positions matching TRBD2. Losses at the gene ends were 1 base for V and 7 bases for J; bases not matched to a gene: 7. This CDR3 has 14 amino acids. Looked up from germline, CDR1 is LGHDT and CDR2 is YNNKEL (reference sequence). The CDR3 protein is CASSQAGLAAEQYF. CDR3 in DNA: TGTGCCAGCAGCCAAGCGGGGCTAGCGGCTGAGCAGTACTTC.

The rearrangement uses TRBV6-2 or TRBV6-3 and TRBJ1-5; 7 positions match TRBD1. The CDR3 is made up of 15 amino acids. V lost 5 bases to trimming and J lost 3 bases; unmatched junction nucleotides: 7. From germline, CDR1 is MNHEY and CDR2 SVGEGT. CDR3 sequence reads: CASSPGTAPNQPQHF. CDR3 sequence (DNA): TGTGCCAGCAGTCCCGGGACAGCACCCAATCAGCCCCAGCATTTT.

The CDR3: CASSLGGRGHEQFF. CDR3 nucleotide sequence: TGTGCCAGCAGCTTAGGCGGCAGGGGGCATGAGCAGTTCTTC. The V and J genes are TRBV7-2 and TRBJ2-1; TRBD1 matches at 8 bases. The CDR3 spans 14 residues. Germline CDR1 is SGHTA and CDR2 is FQGNSA. With V trimmed by 1 base and J by 8 bases, 4 bases remained unmatched.

The rearrangement joins TRBV12-5 to TRBJ1-1; 8 bases line up with TRBD1. The germline gives CDR1 LGHNT, CDR2 FRNRAP. V dropped 3 bases and J dropped 4; count of bases not matched to a gene: 1. The length of the CDR3 is 13 residues. The DNA of the CDR3 is TGTGCTAGTGGTTTCCAGGGGGCCACTGAAGCTTTCTTT. Its translation is CASGFQGATEAFF. The entire variable domain, with the rest obtained from reference TRBV12-5 and TRBJ1-1, is as follows: DARVTQTPRHKVTEMGQEVTMRCQPILGHNTVFWYRQTMMQGLELLAYFRNRAPLDDSGMPKDRFSAEMPDATLATLKIQPSEPRDSAVYFCASGFQGATEAFFGQGTRLTVV.

A single count supports this clone. The V call is TRBV11-2, the J call TRBJ2-3; D remains unclear. CDR3 size: 14 residues. Germline CDR1 SGHAT, CDR2 FQNNGV. The germline V and J ends were trimmed by 4 bases and 0 bases, with 8 bases remaining between them. CDR3 residues: CASSSTTSTDTQYF. The DNA of the CDR3 is TGTGCCAGCAGCTCGACGACTAGCACAGATACGCAGTATTTT.

The genes are TRBV4-1 and TRBJ2-1; 9 bases match TRBD2. V lost 0 bases and J lost 8; bases outside the gene matches: 11. The CDR3 is 17 amino acids. The germline CDR1 and CDR2 sequences are MGHRA and YSYEKL. The CDR3 region is CASSQDQGTSMVYEQFF. CDR3 DNA: TGCGCCAGCAGCCAAGATCAAGGGACTAGCATGGTATATGAGCAGTTCTTC.

This clone appeared a single time. The V call is TRBV5-1, the J call TRBJ1-4; 9 nucleotides align to TRBD1. The germline V gene has CDR1 SGHRS and CDR2 YFSETQ. This CDR3 is 15 amino acids long. V lost 4 bases, J lost 8 bases, and 9 bases stayed unmatched. The CDR3 DNA reads as TGCGCCAGCAGCCCACGGACAGGGGCAAGGGAAAAACTGTTTTTT. Translating it yields CASSPRTGAREKLFF.